This T cell receptor beta chain was recorded in a study of shared clonotypes between healthy human individuals. Some clones are missing from TCRdb's copy, which holds only in-frame ones; the method was immunoSEQ multiplex PCR. The sample yields about 1.9 million clones, just under 95% seen once. CD45RO-negative, CCR7-positively selected cells formed the naive CD8 fraction, excluding terminally differentiated effector memory CD45RA+ cells. V gave up 6 bases and J gave up 5 bases, with 15 bases separating them. The CDR3 has 14 residues. CDR1 and CDR2 (germline): MGHDK, SYGVNS. This chain uses TRBV25-1 with TRBJ2-3, with D perhaps given as TRBD1 or TRBD2 (6 bases each). This TCR derives from a man aged 18 to 35 in good health. Some clones in this sample may be carry-over from other donors' samples. Sequenced: naive CD8+ T cells from PBMCs. CDR3 coding DNA: TGTGCCAGCAGGGCAGGCAGGGGAGGAGATACGCAGTATTTT. It is translated as CASRAGRGGDTQYF. The variable domain in full, with the rest retrieved from reference TRBV25-1 and TRBJ2-3, is EADIYQTPRYLVIGTGKKITLECSQTMGHDKMYWYQQDPGMELHLIHYSYGVNSTEKGDLSSESTVSRIRTEHFPLTLESARPSHTSQYLCASRAGRGGDTQYFGPGTRLTVL.